Presented here are 16 T cell receptor beta chains from one specimen sequenced in a study of graft-versus-host responses after intestinal transplantation. For these receptors, no antigen is known. Clones were read by immunoSEQ multiplex PCR, and TCRdb kept only the in-frame ones, dropping some. The sample lists around 71,000 clones; around 96% were seen once. Sequencing used unstimulated CD8+ T cells sorted from spleen or lymph node cells, obtained before intestinal transplant. The receptor set was obtained from a human donor who received an intestinal transplant.

This rearrangement joins TRBV28 to TRBJ1-5, with 7 bases that match TRBD1. Germline V gene lookup returns CDR1 MDHEN and CDR2 SYDVKM. There are 19 residues in the CDR3. The V segment lost 5 bases and the J segment 0 bases; nucleotides outside the gene matches: 16. This chain's CDR3 is CASSPSPKTGYYSNQPQHF. CDR3 nucleotide sequence: TGTGCCAGCAGTCCCTCCCCCAAGACAGGGTACTATAGCAATCAGCCCCAGCATTTT.

The V call is TRBV7-3, the J call TRBJ2-3; 7 nucleotides line up with TRBD2. CDR3 length: 16 residues. V lost 1 base, J lost 1 base, and 5 bases stayed unmatched. CDR1 is SGHTA and CDR2 is FQGTGA in the germline V gene. Here the CDR3 DNA reads TGTGCCAGCAGCTTAATCCCTAGCGGACGCACAGATACGCAGTATTTT. As protein: CASSLIPSGRTDTQYF.

The J gene is TRBJ2-7, the V gene TRBV7-6; tentatively, D is TRBD2 (6 bases). The CDR3 runs 15 residues. CDR1 and CDR2 from the germline V gene are SGHVS and FNYEAQ. The ends were cut back, 1 base at V and 3 bases at J, with 13 bases in the middle. For the CDR3, the DNA is TGTGCCAGCAGCTTAGGTTCCCGGAGGGGCTACGAGCAGTACTTC. Its protein is CASSLGSRRGYEQYF.

This clone came up once. The chain uses TRBV27 and TRBJ1-2, with D maybe TRBD1 (6 bases). This CDR3 region has 16 residues. In germline, CDR1 is MNHEY, CDR2 SMNVEV (reference sequence). V was shortened by 5 bases and J by 2 bases, with 18 bases between the two germline ends. The CDR3 reads CASSPGWAGANYGYTF. The CDR3, as DNA: TGTGCCAGCAGTCCAGGTTGGGCAGGGGCGAACTATGGCTACACCTTC.

This chain joins TRBV7-8 and TRBJ2-1, with a possible D match to TRBD1 (6 bases). This CDR3 spans 14 amino acids. V dropped 5 bases and J dropped 2 bases, with 10 bases sitting between them. CDR1 and CDR2 (germline): SGHVS, FQNEAQ. CDR3 sequence reads: CASSLWTAYNEQFF. As DNA, the CDR3 is TGTGCCAGCAGCCTCTGGACAGCCTACAATGAGCAGTTCTTC.

The chain carries TRBV19 and TRBJ1-5, with D tentatively TRBD1 (5 bases). Trimming took off 5 bases at V and 3 bases at J, with 14 bases between the two ends. The V gene's germline CDR1 is LNHDA and CDR2 SQIVND (reference sequence). CDR3 length: 15 amino acids. In nucleotides, the CDR3 is TGTGCCAGTAGTTTAGTTGCGGGGGTCAATCAGCCCCAGCATTTT. Protein sequence: CASSLVAGVNQPQHF.

The V and J genes are TRBV5-1 and TRBJ2-3; TRBD2 agrees at 10 bases. J gave up 2 bases and V 2 bases, and 8 bases lay outside the gene matches. This CDR3 spans 17 amino acids. Germline CDR1 SGHRS, CDR2 YFSETQ. CDR3 protein: CASSLSRAGGPTDTQYF. CDR3 nucleotide sequence: TGCGCCAGCAGCTTAAGTCGAGCGGGAGGGCCCACAGATACGCAGTATTTT.

The chain recombines TRBV9 with TRBJ2-2, with unresolved D. Germline values: CDR1 SGDLS, CDR2 YYNGEE. The length of the CDR3 is 15 residues. The V end was cut by 0 bases, the J end by 1 base, with 7 bases between. As DNA, the CDR3 is TGTGCCAGCAGCGTAGGAGGCCAGAACACCGGGGAGCTGTTTTTT. It codes for CASSVGGQNTGELFF. The variable domain in full, with the rest retrieved from reference TRBV9 and TRBJ2-2, is DSGVTQTPKHLITATGQRVTLRCSPRSGDLSVYWYQQSLDQGLQFLIQYYNGEERAKGNILERFSAQQFPDLHSELNLSSLELGDSALYFCASSVGGQNTGELFFGEGSRLTVL.

This clone was detected once. Other DNA sequences within the sample encode an identical CDR3. V is TRBV27 and J is TRBJ2-7, with 8 positions matching TRBD2. The trim removed 0 bases at V and 3 bases at J, leaving 1 base unmatched. The CDR3 spans 14 residues. Germline V gives CDR1 MNHEY, CDR2 SMNVEV (reference sequence). DNA of the CDR3: TGTGCCAGCAGTTTATCGGCGGGGGGCTACGAGCAGTACTTC. Translated: CASSLSAGGYEQYF.

This clone appeared a single time. The chain is built from TRBV2 and TRBJ2-1, with 10 bases lining up with TRBD2. The CDR3 length is 15 residues. Germline assignment: CDR1 SNHLY and CDR2 FYNNEI. The V gene end was trimmed by 5 bases and the J gene end by 8 bases; junction bases not matched to a gene: 9. The CDR3 is CASSPPASGSYEQFF. CDR3 nucleotide sequence: TGTGCCAGCAGTCCACCCGCTAGCGGGAGCTATGAGCAGTTCTTC.

About this clone: The same CDR3 arises from other DNA sequences in this sample as well. The gene calls are TRBV25-1 and TRBJ2-7; D gene ambiguous. V lost 3 bases, J lost 3 bases, and 6 bases lay in between. Germline values: CDR1 MGHDK, CDR2 SYGVNS. The CDR3 consists of 12 residues. The CDR3 DNA is TGTGCCAGCAGTGATACTGGCTACGAGCAGTACTTC. Its protein is CASSDTGYEQYF.

J is TRBJ2-7 and V is TRBV27, with D possibly TRBD2 on 6 matching bases. The V end was cut by 6 bases, the J end by 7 bases, with 16 bases between. This CDR3 is built from 13 residues. The germline gives CDR1 MNHEY, CDR2 SMNVEV (reference sequence). CDR3 DNA: TGTGCCAGCAGCCCTTCGACTCGGGGGGAGCAGTACTTC. Translation gives CASSPSTRGEQYF.

This clone was seen a few times. V usage is TRBV11-2 and J usage is TRBJ2-7; D unresolved. Germline CDR1 SGHAT, CDR2 FQNNGV. This CDR3 region has 10 residues. V shed 4 bases and J shed 6 bases, with 4 bases lying between them. The chain's CDR3 is CASSSREQYF. For the CDR3, the DNA is TGTGCCAGCAGCTCCCGCGAGCAGTACTTC.

This chain joins TRBV5-1 and TRBJ1-2; 9 bases agree with TRBD1. CDR3 length: 15 residues. CDR1 is SGHRS, CDR2 YFSETQ, per germline. V lost 0 bases, J lost 5 bases, and 5 bases stayed unmatched. The DNA of the CDR3 is TGCGCCAGCAGCTTGGAGGACAGGGGTGGATATGGCTACACCTTC. It encodes CASSLEDRGGYGYTF.

The chain couples TRBV6-6 to TRBJ2-3; TRBD1 is a possible D gene (6 bases). Germline-derived CDR1 and CDR2 are MNHNY and SVGAGI (reference sequence). This CDR3 has 15 amino acids. V dropped 2 bases and J dropped 5 bases, with 14 bases sitting between them. The CDR3 DNA reads as TGTGCCAGCAGTTACCTCAACAGGGCCGTAGATACGCAGTATTTT. As protein: CASSYLNRAVDTQYF.

The sample holds one count of this clone. The chain employs TRBV14 and TRBJ2-7; 16 nucleotides align to TRBD2. The CDR3 sequence is 17 residues long. The J segment lost 7 bases and the V segment lost 4 bases, leaving 10 bases of the junction unmatched. Germline-derived CDR1 and CDR2 are SGHDN and FVKESK. The CDR3 sequence is CASSPSGLAGGPREQYF. The CDR3 bases are TGTGCCAGCAGCCCCTCGGGACTAGCGGGAGGGCCACGAGAGCAGTACTTC. The full variable domain, its missing parts supplied by reference TRBV14 and TRBJ2-7, is EAGVTQFPSHSVIEKGQTVTLRCDPISGHDNLYWYRRVMGKEIKFLLHFVKESKQDESGMPNNRFLAERTGGTYSTLKVQPAELEDSGVYFCASSPSGLAGGPREQYFGPGTRLTVT.